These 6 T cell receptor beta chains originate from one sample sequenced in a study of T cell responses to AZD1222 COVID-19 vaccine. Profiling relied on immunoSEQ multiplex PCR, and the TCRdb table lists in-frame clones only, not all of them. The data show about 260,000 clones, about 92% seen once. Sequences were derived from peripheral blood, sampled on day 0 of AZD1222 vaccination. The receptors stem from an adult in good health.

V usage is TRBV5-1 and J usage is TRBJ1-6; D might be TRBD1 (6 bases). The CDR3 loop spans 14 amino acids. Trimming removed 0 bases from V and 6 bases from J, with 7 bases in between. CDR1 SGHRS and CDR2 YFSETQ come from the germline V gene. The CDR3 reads CASSLEGGNSPLHF. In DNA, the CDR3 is TGCGCCAGCAGCTTGGAAGGGGGTAATTCACCCCTCCACTTT.

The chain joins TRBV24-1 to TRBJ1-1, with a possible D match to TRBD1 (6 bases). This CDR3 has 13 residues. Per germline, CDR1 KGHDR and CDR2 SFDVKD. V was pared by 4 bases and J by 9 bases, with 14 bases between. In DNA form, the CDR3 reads TGTGCCACCAGTGAGCATTCCGGGACAAAAGCTTTCTTT. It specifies CATSEHSGTKAFF.

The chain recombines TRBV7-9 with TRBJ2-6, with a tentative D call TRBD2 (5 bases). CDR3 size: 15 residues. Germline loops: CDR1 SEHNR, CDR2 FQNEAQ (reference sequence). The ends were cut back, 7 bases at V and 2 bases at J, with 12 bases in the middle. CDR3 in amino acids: CASTGVATGANVLTF. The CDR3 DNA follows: TGTGCCAGCACCGGGGTGGCCACTGGGGCCAACGTCCTGACTTTC.

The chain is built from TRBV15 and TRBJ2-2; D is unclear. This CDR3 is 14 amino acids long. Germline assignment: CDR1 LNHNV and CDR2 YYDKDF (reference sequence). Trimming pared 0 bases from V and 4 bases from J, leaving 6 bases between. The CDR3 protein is CATSRDPGTGELFF. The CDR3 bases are TGTGCCACCAGCAGAGATCCGGGCACCGGGGAGCTGTTTTTT.

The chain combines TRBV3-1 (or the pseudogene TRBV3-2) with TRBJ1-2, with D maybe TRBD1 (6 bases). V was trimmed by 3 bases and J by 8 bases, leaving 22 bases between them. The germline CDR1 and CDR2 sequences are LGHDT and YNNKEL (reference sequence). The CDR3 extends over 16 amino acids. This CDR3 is CASSHADPQGPWGYTF. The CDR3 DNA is TGTGCCAGCAGCCACGCAGACCCACAGGGTCCTTGGGGCTACACCTTC.

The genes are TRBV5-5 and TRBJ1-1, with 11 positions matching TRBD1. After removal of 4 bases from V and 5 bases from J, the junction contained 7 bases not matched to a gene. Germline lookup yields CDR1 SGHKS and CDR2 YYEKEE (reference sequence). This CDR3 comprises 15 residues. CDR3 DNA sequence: TGTGCCAGCAGCGGGACAGGGGGAAGAGGGACTGAAGCTTTCTTT. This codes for CASSGTGGRGTEAFF.